This T cell receptor (beta chain) was sequenced for a study of identical twins. As for this clonotype: What it binds is not known.

This CDR3 has 17 residues. CDR1 MDHEN and CDR2 SYDVKM come from the germline V gene. Trimming cost V 5 bases and J 2 bases; bases outside gene matches: 11. General observations from the study: In zero-insertion analyses, partial confounding could arise from invariant MAIT and iNKT cells. Excess sharing between twins was weaker in beta out-of-frame sequences. Insertion counts were lower in abundant cord blood beta clonotypes, a trend that memory repertoires did not show. Findings came from cross-sectional statistics, without long-term follow-up of donors.

TCRdb reanalysed the 5' RACE reads using MiXCR and keeps one entry per CDR3 protein. The sample lists around 1.7 million distinct CDR3 sequences, 32% seen once, with roughly 0.3% in the top ten. The chain uses TRBV28 and TRBJ1-5; 8 bases are a match to TRBD1. The receptor was derived from a newborn girl in good health. The sample comprised cord blood. CDR3 loop: CASSPTHRGVRNQPQHF. DNA of the CDR3: TGTGCCAGCAGTCCCACCCACAGGGGGGTCCGCAATCAGCCCCAGCATTTT.